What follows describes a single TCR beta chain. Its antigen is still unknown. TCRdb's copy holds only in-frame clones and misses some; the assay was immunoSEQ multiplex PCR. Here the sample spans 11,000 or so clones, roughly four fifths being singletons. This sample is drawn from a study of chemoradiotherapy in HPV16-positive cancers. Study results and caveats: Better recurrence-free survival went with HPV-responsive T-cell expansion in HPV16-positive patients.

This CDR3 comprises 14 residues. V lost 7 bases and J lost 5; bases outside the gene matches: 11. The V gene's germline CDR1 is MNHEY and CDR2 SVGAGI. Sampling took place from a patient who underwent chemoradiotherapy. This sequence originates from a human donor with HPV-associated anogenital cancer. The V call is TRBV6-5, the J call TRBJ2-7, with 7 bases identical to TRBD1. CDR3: CASTAMDRRDEQYF. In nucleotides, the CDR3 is TGTGCCAGCACCGCAATGGACAGGAGAGACGAGCAGTACTTC.